This passage covers 14 T cell receptor beta chains from one sample sequenced in a study of T cell changes during pregnancy in multiple sclerosis. Some clones are missing from TCRdb's copy, which holds only in-frame ones; the method was immunoSEQ multiplex PCR. In the table there are 30,000 to 40,000 clones, about 90% of which are singletons. The sample in question was CD4+ T cells from peripheral blood mononuclear cells, obtained in the third trimester of pregnancy. The source is a female donor with multiple sclerosis, enrolled in a pregnancy study.

The gene calls are TRBV5-1 and TRBJ2-7; 7 bases are a match to TRBD2. Germline assignment: CDR1 SGHRS and CDR2 YFSETQ. This CDR3 has 18 amino acids. Germline trimming cut 1 base from V and 0 bases from J; bases unmatched to any gene: 13. DNA of the CDR3: TGCGCCAGCAGCTTGTGGTTTGTAGCGGGCCCCCTCTCCTACGAGCAGTACTTC. This translates into CASSLWFVAGPLSYEQYF.

This chain joins TRBV7-8 and TRBJ1-2; the D gene is possibly TRBD1 (6 bases). Per germline, CDR1 SGHVS and CDR2 FQNEAQ. Trimming stripped 6 bases from V and 7 bases from J, with 21 bases between. The CDR3 loop spans 15 amino acids. The CDR3 DNA reads TGTGCCAGCAGTTTTAGGGGGGGAGACCTTCTTGGCTACACCTTC. It specifies CASSFRGGDLLGYTF.

The chain carries TRBV5-1 and TRBJ1-2, with D possibly TRBD1 on 6 matching bases. The V gene lost 4 bases and the J gene lost 4 bases, with 17 bases spanning the gap. Germline CDR1 and CDR2: SGHRS and YFSETQ. CDR3 length: 15 amino acids. CDR3 DNA: TGCGCCAGCAGCCTTGGGATGACAGGAGCCTATGGCTACACCTTC. Amino acid sequence: CASSLGMTGAYGYTF.

This rearrangement joins TRBV5-1 to TRBJ2-1, with D perhaps TRBD2 (5 bases). This CDR3 has 15 residues. Trimming left V 4 bases short and J 1 base short, with 12 bases between. Germline CDR1 and CDR2: SGHRS and YFSETQ. The CDR3 loop reads CASSLGSKSYNEQFF. CDR3 coding DNA: TGCGCCAGCAGCCTGGGGAGTAAGTCCTACAATGAGCAGTTCTTC.

V gene TRBV11-2 combines with J gene TRBJ2-3, with D possibly matching TRBD2 (6 bases). CDR3 length: 14 residues. Per the germline V gene, CDR1 is SGHAT and CDR2 is FQNNGV. Deletions cut 5 bases from V and 0 bases from J, with 9 bases between. The CDR3 region has the DNA TGTGCCAGCAGCCGCGGGGCGAGCACAGATACGCAGTATTTT. Amino acids: CASSRGASTDTQYF.

The chain links TRBV19 to TRBJ1-2; D might be TRBD1 (5 bases). The germline V gene has CDR1 LNHDA and CDR2 SQIVND (reference sequence). The CDR3 spans 14 residues. Trimming took 5 bases from V and 5 from J, leaving 15 bases between them. The CDR3 nucleotides read TGTGCCAGTAGTGTAACAGGAGACAAGTATGGCTACACCTTC. Amino acid sequence: CASSVTGDKYGYTF.

The V gene is TRBV4-1, the J gene TRBJ2-3; no definite D call. The ends were cut back, 1 base at V and 0 bases at J, with 11 bases in the middle. Germline CDR1 and CDR2: MGHRA and YSYEKL. The CDR3 length is 16 residues. For the CDR3, the DNA is TGCGCCAGCAGCCAAGTATTGCAGACTAGCACAGATACGCAGTATTTT. Its protein is CASSQVLQTSTDTQYF.

This sequence joins TRBV19 and TRBJ2-3, with 7 nucleotides matching TRBD1. With 5 bases clipped from V and 1 base from J, the junction kept 9 bases outside the gene matches. The CDR3 loop spans 16 amino acids. Germline V lookup: CDR1 LNHDA, CDR2 SQIVND (reference sequence). CDR3 nucleotides: TGTGCCAGTAGTTTCGAGTGGCAGGGGGGCACAGATACGCAGTATTTT. Translation: CASSFEWQGGTDTQYF.

This chain uses TRBV7-2 with TRBJ2-1, with D tentatively TRBD2 (6 bases). CDR3 length equals 17 residues. Trimming took 4 bases from V and 0 from J, leaving 16 bases between them. Germline assignment: CDR1 SGHTA and CDR2 FQGNSA. The CDR3 DNA is TGTGCCAGCAGCTCCGGGATGGGACTCAGCTCCTACAATGAGCAGTTCTTC. Protein sequence: CASSSGMGLSSYNEQFF.

A single count supports this clone. This chain links TRBV7-9 with TRBJ2-7; 12 nucleotides line up with TRBD2. Germline V gives CDR1 SEHNR, CDR2 FQNEAQ (reference sequence). CDR3 length: 15 residues. The V gene end was trimmed by 5 bases and the J gene end by 3 bases; junction bases not matched to a gene: 5. The CDR3 sequence is CASSRGLAGIYEQYF. The CDR3 DNA follows: TGTGCCAGCAGCAGAGGACTAGCGGGGATCTACGAGCAGTACTTC.

This clone was seen a single time. The chain recombines TRBV5-1 with TRBJ1-1; D possibly corresponds to TRBD1 (6 bases). CDR3 size: 15 residues. V was clipped by 0 bases and J by 3 bases, with 12 bases between them. Germline V gene data show CDR1 as SGHRS and CDR2 as YFSETQ. The CDR3 bases are TGCGCCAGCAGCTTGGGGGGGCCCGGGGACACTGAAGCTTTCTTT. This gives the protein CASSLGGPGDTEAFF.

This sequence joins TRBV28 and TRBJ2-5, with 12 bases lining up with TRBD2. The CDR3 is 14 residues long. Germline lookup yields CDR1 MDHEN and CDR2 SYDVKM. V gave up 5 bases and J gave up 4 bases; unmatched junction bases: 2. In nucleotides, the CDR3 is TGTGCCAGCAGTACGACTAGCGGGAGAGAGACCCAGTACTTC. Protein sequence: CASSTTSGRETQYF.

V usage is TRBV4-1 and J usage is TRBJ2-3, with 11 nucleotides matching TRBD2. V gave up 2 bases and J gave up 3 bases; unmatched junction bases: 13. CDR3 size: 19 residues. Looked up from germline, CDR1 is MGHRA and CDR2 is YSYEKL. This CDR3 is CASSQLGLADLGRTDTQYF. The CDR3 DNA sequence: TGCGCCAGCAGCCAATTGGGACTAGCGGATCTGGGCCGGACAGATACGCAGTATTTT.

In its sample, this clone was seen once. The V gene is TRBV5-4, the J gene TRBJ2-2; 9 nucleotides agree with TRBD1. CDR3 length: 16 residues. From germline, CDR1 is SGHNT and CDR2 YYREEE (reference sequence). Losses at the gene ends were 0 bases for V and 1 base for J; bases not matched to a gene: 1. CDR3 sequence (DNA): TGTGCCAGCAGCTTGGGGGGACAGGGGAACACCGGGGAGCTGTTTTTT. The encoded protein is CASSLGGQGNTGELFF. The full variable domain, rest sourced from reference TRBV5-4 and TRBJ2-2, is ETGVTQSPTHLIKTRGQQVTLRCSSQSGHNTVSWYQQALGQGPQFIFQYYREEENGRGNFPPRFSGLQFPNYSSELNVNALELDDSALYLCASSLGGQGNTGELFFGEGSRLTVL.